These 11 T cell receptor beta chains came from one sample sequenced in a study of early T cells in non-severe SARS-CoV-2 infection. TCRdb re-called the 5' RACE reads through MiXCR, storing one row per CDR3 protein. The sample holds 60,000 or so distinct CDR3 sequences, 9.5% to 15% seen once. Sequences were obtained from whole blood. The receptors shown here come from an adult who was a healthcare worker with PCR-confirmed SARS-CoV-2 infection or an uninfected control (not recorded which).

This clonotype was counted a few times. The chain links TRBV6-5 to TRBJ1-4; D possibly corresponds to TRBD1 (6 bases). Germline V gene sequence: CDR1 MNHEY, CDR2 SVGAGI. Trimming took off 4 bases at V and 0 bases at J, with 12 bases between the two ends. CDR3 length equals 16 residues. CDR3 in amino acids: CASSLTGPATNEKLFF. The CDR3 region has the DNA TGTGCCAGCAGTTTAACAGGGCCTGCAACTAATGAAAAACTGTTTTTT.

This clonotype came up many times. The CDR3, as DNA: TGTGCCACCAGTGATTTGACTGGTTTCTCCTACGAGCAGTACTTC. Encoded protein: CATSDLTGFSYEQYF. V and J are TRBV24-1 and TRBJ2-7; unclear D gene. Trimming removed 0 bases at V and 0 bases at J, with 8 bases between. Germline V gives CDR1 KGHDR, CDR2 SFDVKD. The CDR3 runs to 15 residues.

V and J are TRBV3-1 and TRBJ1-3; no reliable D call. The CDR3 covers 14 residues. Looked up from germline, CDR1 is LGHDT and CDR2 is YNNKEL (reference sequence). Trimming took off 3 bases at V and 0 bases at J, with 6 bases between the two ends. The DNA of the CDR3 is TGTGCCAGCAGCCAGACGGACTCTGGAAACACCATATATTTT. The encoded protein is CASSQTDSGNTIYF.

The CDR3 DNA sequence: TGTGCCAGCAGCTTGAACCCAAGCCCCAATGAGCAGTTCTTC. Protein product: CASSLNPSPNEQFF. The gene calls are TRBV7-3 and TRBJ2-1; D unclear. Trimming pared 3 bases from V and 6 bases from J, leaving 12 bases between. Germline-derived CDR1 and CDR2 are SGHTA and FQGTGA. The CDR3 totals 14 residues.

This clonotype was counted many times. The rearrangement links TRBV5-1 to TRBJ2-3; D perhaps matches TRBD2 (6 bases). CDR1 SGHRS and CDR2 YFSETQ come from the germline V gene. V was pared by 0 bases and J by 0 bases, with 11 bases between. The CDR3 contains 16 residues. The CDR3 reads CASSLVVSGSTDTQYF. The CDR3 nucleotides are TGCGCCAGCAGCTTGGTAGTGAGCGGGAGCACAGATACGCAGTATTTT. Filled out from reference TRBV5-1 and TRBJ2-3, the complete variable domain reads KAGVTQTPRYLIKTRGQQVTLSCSPISGHRSVSWYQQTPGQGLQFLFEYFSETQRNKGNFPGRFSGRQFSNSRSEMNVSTLELGDSALYLCASSLVVSGSTDTQYFGPGTRLTVL.

This clonotype has at least ten counts. The V call is TRBV20-1, the J call TRBJ1-4; 7 bases align to TRBD1. The CDR3 covers 13 residues. Germline V gene data show CDR1 as DFQATT and CDR2 as SNEGSKA (reference sequence). J was trimmed by 4 bases and V by 5 bases; bases with no gene match: 4. CDR3 nucleotide sequence: TGCAGTGCTCGCCGGGACAGTAATGAAAAACTGTTTTTT. Residues: CSARRDSNEKLFF.

This clonotype was detected many times. The chain has TRBV27 and TRBJ1-2, with a possible D match to TRBD1 (5 bases). V gave up 6 bases and J gave up 4 bases, with 15 bases separating them. The CDR3 spans 14 residues. Germline CDR1 reads MNHEY; CDR2 reads SMNVEV (reference sequence). The chain's CDR3 is CASRPTGNLYGYTF. The CDR3 DNA reads TGTGCCAGCAGACCAACAGGCAACCTCTATGGCTACACCTTC.

This clonotype came up a few times. The CDR3 nucleotides read TGTGCCAGCAGCCGGGGACGGACGGACGTCAATCAGCCCCAGCATTTT. It encodes CASSRGRTDVNQPQHF. This chain joins TRBV16 and TRBJ1-5; TRBD1 is a possible D gene (5 bases). V lost 4 bases and J lost 3, with 16 bases in between. Germline V gene data show CDR1 as KGHSY and CDR2 as FQNENV. The CDR3 length is 16 residues.

Concerning this clonotype: A read error may be the cause here, since a much bigger clone is one base away. The chain is built from TRBV4-3 and TRBJ2-1; 8 bases agree with TRBD2. The V gene's germline CDR1 is LGHNA and CDR2 YSLEER. The CDR3 length is 15 residues. The CDR3 nucleotides are TGCGCCAGCAGCCAAGAGGGTAGCGGGAACAATAAGCAGTTCTTC. It specifies CASSQEGSGNNKQFF.

This clonotype was recorded at least ten times. V gene TRBV12-3 or TRBV12-4 combines with J gene TRBJ2-3; D is possibly TRBD2 (5 bases). The CDR3 totals 15 residues. With 5 bases removed from V and 1 base from J, the gap between germline ends came to 13 bases. The CDR3 DNA follows: TGTGCCAGCAGTCTATCGGGATTAGGCACAGATACGCAGTATTTT. Amino acids: CASSLSGLGTDTQYF.

The chain has TRBV2 and TRBJ2-5; tentative D call: TRBD1 (6 bases). In germline, CDR1 is SNHLY, CDR2 FYNNEI. Trimming cost V 4 bases and J 6 bases, with 18 bases left between them. This CDR3 is 15 amino acids long. CDR3 DNA: TGTGCCAGCAGTGTTGGGACAAACGCCCCAAAGACCCAGTACTTC. This translates into CASSVGTNAPKTQYF.